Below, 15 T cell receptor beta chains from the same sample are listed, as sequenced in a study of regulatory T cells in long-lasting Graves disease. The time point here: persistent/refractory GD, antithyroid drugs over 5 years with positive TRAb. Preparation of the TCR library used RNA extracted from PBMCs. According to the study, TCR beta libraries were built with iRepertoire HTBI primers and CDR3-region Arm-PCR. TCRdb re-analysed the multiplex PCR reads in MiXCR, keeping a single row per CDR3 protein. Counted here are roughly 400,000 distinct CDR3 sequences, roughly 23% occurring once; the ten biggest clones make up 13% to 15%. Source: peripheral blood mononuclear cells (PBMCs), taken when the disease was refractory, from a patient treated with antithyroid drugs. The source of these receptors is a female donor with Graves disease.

The CDR3 coding sequence is TGTGCCAGCCGCCCTAGCGGTCGAGACACCGGGGAGCTGTTTTTT. The encoded protein is CASRPSGRDTGELFF. The chain joins TRBV18 to TRBJ2-2, with 7 bases identical to TRBD2. The CDR3 is 15 residues long. Per germline, CDR1 KGHSH and CDR2 LQKENI. With 8 bases clipped from V and 3 bases from J, the junction kept 9 bases outside the gene matches.

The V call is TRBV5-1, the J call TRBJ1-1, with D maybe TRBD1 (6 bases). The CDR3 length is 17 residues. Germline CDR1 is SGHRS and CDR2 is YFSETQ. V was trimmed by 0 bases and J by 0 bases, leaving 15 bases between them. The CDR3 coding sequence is TGCGCCAGCAGCTTGGAGAACAGGGATCCCATGAACACTGAAGCTTTCTTT. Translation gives CASSLENRDPMNTEAFF.

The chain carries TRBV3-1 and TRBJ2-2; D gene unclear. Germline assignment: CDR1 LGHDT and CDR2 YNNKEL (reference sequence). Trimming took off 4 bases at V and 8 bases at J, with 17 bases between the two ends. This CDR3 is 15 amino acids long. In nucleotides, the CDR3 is TGTGCCAGCAGCCCCGCTCTAGGATCAGCAGGGGAGCTGTTTTTT. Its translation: CASSPALGSAGELFF.

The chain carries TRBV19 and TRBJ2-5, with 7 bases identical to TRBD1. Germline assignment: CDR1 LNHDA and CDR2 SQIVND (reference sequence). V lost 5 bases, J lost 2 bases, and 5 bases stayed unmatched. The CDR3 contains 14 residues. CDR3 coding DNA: TGTGCCAGTAGTGTAGGACAGGAACAAGAGACCCAGTACTTC. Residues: CASSVGQEQETQYF. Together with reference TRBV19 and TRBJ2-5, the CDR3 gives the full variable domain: DGGITQSPKYLFRKEGQNVTLSCEQNLNHDAMYWYRQDPGQGLRLIYYSQIVNDFQKGDIAEGYSVSREKKESFPLTVTSAQKNPTAFYLCASSVGQEQETQYFGPGTRLLVL.

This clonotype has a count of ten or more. The CDR3 sequence: CASSRDGTEAFF. The CDR3 DNA sequence: TGTGCCAGCAGTCGAGATGGGACTGAAGCTTTCTTT. The genes are TRBV9 and TRBJ1-1; no definite D call. V dropped 5 bases and J dropped 5 bases, with 10 bases sitting between them. The germline V gene has CDR1 SGDLS and CDR2 YYNGEE. The CDR3 is 12 amino acids.

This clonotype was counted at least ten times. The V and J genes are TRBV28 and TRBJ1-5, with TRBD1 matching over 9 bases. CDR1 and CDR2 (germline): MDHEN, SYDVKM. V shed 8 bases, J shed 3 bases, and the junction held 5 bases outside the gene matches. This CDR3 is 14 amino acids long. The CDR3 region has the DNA TGTGCCAGCCGGGGACAGGGAGTCAATCAGCCCCAGCATTTT. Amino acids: CASRGQGVNQPQHF.

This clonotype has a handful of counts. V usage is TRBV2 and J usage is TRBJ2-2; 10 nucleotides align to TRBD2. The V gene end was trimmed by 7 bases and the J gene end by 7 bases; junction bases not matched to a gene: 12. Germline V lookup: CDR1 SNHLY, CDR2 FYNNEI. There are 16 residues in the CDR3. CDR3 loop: CASTRIAGGSHGELFF. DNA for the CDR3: TGTGCCAGCACACGAATAGCGGGAGGCAGTCACGGGGAGCTGTTTTTT. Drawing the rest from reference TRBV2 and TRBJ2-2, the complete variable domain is EPEVTQTPSHQVTQMGQEVILRCVPISNHLYFYWYRQILGQKVEFLVSFYNNEISEKSEIFDDQFSVERPDGSNFTLKIRSTKLEDSAMYFCASTRIAGGSHGELFFGEGSRLTVL.

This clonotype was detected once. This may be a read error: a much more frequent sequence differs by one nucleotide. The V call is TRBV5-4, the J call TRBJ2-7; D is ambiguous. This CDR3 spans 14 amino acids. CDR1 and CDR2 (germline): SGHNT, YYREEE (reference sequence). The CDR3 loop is CASSLDSRSYGQYF. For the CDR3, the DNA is TGTGCCAGCAGCTTGGACAGCCGATCCTACGGGCAGTACTTC.

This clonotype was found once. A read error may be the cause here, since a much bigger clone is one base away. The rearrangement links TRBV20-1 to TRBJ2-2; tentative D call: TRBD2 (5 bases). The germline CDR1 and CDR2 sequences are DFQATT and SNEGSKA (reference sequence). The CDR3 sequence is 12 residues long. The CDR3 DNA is TGCAGTGTCGAGGGTTGGACCGGGGAGCCGTTTTTT. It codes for CSVEGWTGEPFF.

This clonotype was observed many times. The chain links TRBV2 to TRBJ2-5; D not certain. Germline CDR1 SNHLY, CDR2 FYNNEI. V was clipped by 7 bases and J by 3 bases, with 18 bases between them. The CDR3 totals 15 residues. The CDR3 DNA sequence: TGTGCCAGCACCGGTGGGTCCAGGTTGGAAGAGACCCAGTACTTC. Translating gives CASTGGSRLEETQYF.

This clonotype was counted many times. CDR3 nucleotide sequence: TGCAGCGTTTCTATTACAGGGACGTGGCGTAACGAGCAGTACTTC. It is translated as CSVSITGTWRNEQYF. This chain uses TRBV29-1 with TRBJ2-7, with D possibly TRBD1 on 6 matching bases. Germline V gives CDR1 SQVTM, CDR2 ANQGSEA. CDR3 length: 15 residues. Trimming took 5 bases from V and 5 from J, leaving 22 bases between them.

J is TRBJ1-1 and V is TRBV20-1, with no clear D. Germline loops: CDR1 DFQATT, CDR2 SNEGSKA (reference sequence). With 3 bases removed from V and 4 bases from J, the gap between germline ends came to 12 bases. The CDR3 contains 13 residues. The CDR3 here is CSASSELVTEAFF. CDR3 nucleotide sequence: TGCAGTGCTAGTAGCGAATTGGTCACTGAAGCTTTCTTT.

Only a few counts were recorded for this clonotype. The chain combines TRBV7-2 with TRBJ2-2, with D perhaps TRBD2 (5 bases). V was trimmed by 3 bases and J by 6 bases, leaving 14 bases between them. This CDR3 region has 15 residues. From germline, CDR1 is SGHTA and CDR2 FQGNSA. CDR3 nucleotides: TGTGCCAGCAGCTTTTACTTGAGGGTCCCCGGGGAGCTGTTTTTT. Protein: CASSFYLRVPGELFF.

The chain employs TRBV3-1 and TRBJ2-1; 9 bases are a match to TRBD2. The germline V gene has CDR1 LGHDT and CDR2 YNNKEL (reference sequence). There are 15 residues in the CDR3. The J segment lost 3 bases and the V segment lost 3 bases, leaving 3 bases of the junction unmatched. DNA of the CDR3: TGTGCCAGCAGCCATAGACTAGCGGACTACAATGAGCAGTTCTTC. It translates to CASSHRLADYNEQFF.

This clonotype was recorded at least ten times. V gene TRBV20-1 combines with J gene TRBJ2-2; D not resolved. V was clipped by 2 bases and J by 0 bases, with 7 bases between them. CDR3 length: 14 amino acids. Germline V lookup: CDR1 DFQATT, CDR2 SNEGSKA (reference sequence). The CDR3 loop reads CSARQPPNTGELFF. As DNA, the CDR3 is TGCAGTGCTAGACAGCCGCCGAACACCGGGGAGCTGTTTTTT.